The source of this TCR beta chain is a study of molecular identifiers for immune sequencing clone quantification. Overall study findings and caveats: Even with some 1 million naive cells present, spiked Jurkat TCR RNA from one cell was reportedly detectable. Clone sizes that are highly expanded could be underestimated when identical TCR molecules share a barcode. Clones exceeding 20 RNA copies carried over 98% of effector molecules but under 1% of naive-cell molecules.

This clonotype was counted ten times or more. Its target is not known. V shed 1 base, J shed 8 bases, and the junction held 14 bases outside the gene matches. The CDR3 consists of 17 residues. Germline V gene lookup returns CDR1 DFQATT and CDR2 SNEGSKA (reference sequence). From the PCR reads, TCRdb called clonotypes with MiXCR, one entry per CDR3 protein. The repertoire has just under 650,000 distinct CDR3 sequences, 15% to 20% of them found once; the top ten carry around 0.86%. Sorting captured naive CD8 T cells as CD8+CD4-CCR7+CD45RA+. The chain is built from TRBV20-1 and TRBJ2-1; 10 bases agree with TRBD1. Sequencing was done on a sample of naive CD8+ T cells from blood, with Jurkat cell RNA spiked in. Documented subset: FACS-sorted CD8+CD4-CCR7+CD45RA+ naive T cells. This TCR was sampled from a human donor in good health. Some libraries in this study had Jurkat cell RNA spiked in. The CDR3 nucleotides are TGCAGTGCTAGAGTTCCCTCCGTGACAGGGGGCATCTATGAGCAGTTCTTC. It codes for CSARVPSVTGGIYEQFF.